These T cell receptor beta chains were read from a single sample in a study of T cells expressing NK-cell markers. Reprocessing the 5' RACE reads, TCRdb reports a single entry for every CDR3 protein and omits DNA. The sample holds tens of thousands of distinct CDR3 sequences. Input material: blood T cells: a sorted CD56 or NKG2C T cell subset, CD4+ or CD8+ T cells, or bulk PBMC T cells (not recorded which). These receptors all come from a woman between 18 and 69 years old in good health. Both conserved end residues are part of each CDR3. Fields, in order: CDR3 length, J gene, V gene, CDR3 protein.

CDR3 length: 15; J gene: TRBJ2-1; V gene: TRBV6-5; CDR3 protein: CASSYGSVGYNEQFF
CDR3 length: 17; J gene: TRBJ2-3; V gene: TRBV12-3/TRBV12-4; CDR3 protein: CASSPGFRLDTTDTQYF
CDR3 length: 16; J gene: TRBJ2-1; V gene: TRBV5-1; CDR3 protein: CASSLERDRAYNEQFF
CDR3 length: 16; J gene: TRBJ1-4; V gene: TRBV5-1; CDR3 protein: CSQTEGKGGTNEKLFF
CDR3 length: 19; J gene: TRBJ2-4; V gene: TRBV5-1; CDR3 protein: CASSPGLAGQGAHKNIQYF
CDR3 length: 16; J gene: TRBJ2-7; V gene: TRBV12-3/TRBV12-4; CDR3 protein: CASSLETGGPGGEQYF
CDR3 length: 15; J gene: TRBJ1-1; V gene: TRBV19; CDR3 protein: CASSILAEMNTEAFF
CDR3 length: 15; J gene: TRBJ2-1; V gene: TRBV9; CDR3 protein: CASSGGGYSYNEQFF
CDR3 length: 15; J gene: TRBJ1-5; V gene: TRBV12-3/TRBV12-4; CDR3 protein: CASRSRTDSNQPQHF
CDR3 length: 13; J gene: TRBJ2-7; V gene: TRBV6-5; CDR3 protein: CASSYLQGYEQYF
CDR3 length: 15; J gene: TRBJ2-1; V gene: TRBV3-1; CDR3 protein: CASRGTGESLGEQFF
CDR3 length: 15; J gene: TRBJ1-2; V gene: TRBV20-1; CDR3 protein: CSATRTGVFVDGYTF
CDR3 length: 16; J gene: TRBJ2-1; V gene: TRBV9; CDR3 protein: CASSVLEAGGRDEQFF
CDR3 length: 13; J gene: TRBJ2-3; V gene: TRBV7-8; CDR3 protein: CASSFVGGDTQYF
CDR3 length: 15; J gene: TRBJ2-3; V gene: TRBV5-6; CDR3 protein: CASSTDSGSTDTQYF
CDR3 length: 16; J gene: TRBJ2-3; V gene: TRBV6-4; CDR3 protein: CASSEGLAGAKDTQYF
CDR3 length: 15; J gene: TRBJ2-1; V gene: TRBV7-9; CDR3 protein: CASSLGTLSYNEQFF
CDR3 length: 15; J gene: TRBJ2-2; V gene: TRBV28; CDR3 protein: CASSQTAGITGELFF
CDR3 length: 16; J gene: TRBJ1-2; V gene: TRBV27; CDR3 protein: CASSPSGYSRRDGYTF
CDR3 length: 15; J gene: TRBJ2-5; V gene: TRBV27; CDR3 protein: CASSVLREGRETQYF
CDR3 length: 16; J gene: TRBJ2-5; V gene: TRBV3-1; CDR3 protein: CASSHQRLAGTETQYF
CDR3 length: 18; J gene: TRBJ2-2; V gene: TRBV24-1; CDR3 protein: CATAPGGKKGLNTGELFF
CDR3 length: 11; J gene: TRBJ2-3; V gene: TRBV20-1; CDR3 protein: CRTSGTDTQYF